This T cell receptor (beta chain) was recorded in a study of cytomegalovirus exposure and HLA in healthy donors. Study results and caveats: Overall, approximately 150 TCR beta chains were annotated as cytomegalovirus-associated. The TCR clusters that emerged in the first cohort tended, a later analysis found, to co-occur in the 120 or so validation repertoires. Among the CMV-associated chains, a few were confirmed in vitro as specific for CMV antigens.

Separation from the roughly 670-subject first cohort characterized the roughly 120-subject validation cohort, to which the donors belonged. Of note for this clone: Its antigen is unknown.

The CDR3 has 15 residues. Looked up from germline, CDR1 is SGDLS and CDR2 is YYNGEE. Trimming cost V 3 bases and J 6 bases; bases outside gene matches: 7. TCRdb keeps only in-frame clones here, not all; method: immunoSEQ multiplex PCR. The sample includes around 300,000 clones, 80% to 90% seen only once; the top ten take roughly 1%. This receptor was identified in a woman under 30 in good health and CMV-seronegative. Sequencing input: PBMCs. The chain carries TRBV9 and TRBJ2-1; 9 nucleotides agree with TRBD2. Here the CDR3 reads CASSGGGLASNEQFF. CDR3 nucleotides: TGTGCCAGCAGCGGAGGGGGACTAGCCTCCAATGAGCAGTTCTTC.